This is a list of T cell receptor beta chains from one sample in a study of CD8 T cells in ankylosing spondylitis. TCRdb recomputed calls from the 5' RACE reads with MiXCR, one row per CDR3 protein. The sample lists some 240,000 distinct CDR3 sequences, roughly 18% seen once, with approximately 32% in the top ten. Source material: blood, either unsorted or a sorted T cell fraction (not recorded which). Receptor source: a male donor with ankylosing spondylitis or in good health (not recorded which). Both conserved end residues are part of each CDR3. The D gene is left open where the match is weak. Size values are once, few and many counts, or a class for expanded clones, and some rows have none.

J gene | D gene | clone size | V gene | CDR3 DNA | CDR3 protein
TRBJ1-4 | TRBD1 | . | TRBV12-3/TRBV12-4 | TGTGCCAGCAGATCTAGAGGGACAGTTAATGAAAAACTGTTTTTT | CASRSRGTVNEKLFF
TRBJ1-2 | . | few | TRBV28 | TGTGCCAGCAGTTTAATGGAAACAGGGAGGTTTCATGGCTACACCTTC | CASSLMETGRFHGYTF
TRBJ2-2 | TRBD1 | . | TRBV18 | TGTGCCAGCTCACAGGGGGACAGTAACACCGGGGAGCTGTTTTTT | CASSQGDSNTGELFF
TRBJ2-7 | . | few | TRBV20-1 | TGCAGTGCTAGAGATTCAATACGGGACGAACTTTACGAGCAGTACTTC | CSARDSIRDELYEQYF
TRBJ1-5 | . | few | TRBV29-1 | TGCAGCGTCGTAGACGGTAATCAGCCCCAGCATTTT | CSVVDGNQPQHF
TRBJ2-2 | . | . | TRBV4-3 | TGCGCCAGCAGCCAAATAGCTAACCCGATTGGGGAGCTGTTTTTT | CASSQIANPIGELFF
TRBJ2-3 | TRBD2 | . | TRBV4-1 | TGCGCCAGCAGCCAGGTAGCGGGAGGGCCAGGCACAGATACGCAGTATTTT | CASSQVAGGPGTDTQYF
TRBJ1-1 | . | few | TRBV4-1 | TGCGCCAGCACCCAAGGGCCAGGGGAGGTGGACACTGAAGCTTTCTTT | CASTQGPGEVDTEAFF
TRBJ2-1 | TRBD2 | few | TRBV6-1 | TGTGCCAGCATGGTCAGCTGGGACTACAATGACGGGCAGTTCTTC | CASMVSWDYNDGQFF
TRBJ1-1 | . | . | TRBV11-2 | TGTTCCAGCAGCTTAGGGGCGGTGAACACTGAAGCTTTCTTT | CSSSLGAVNTEAFF
TRBJ2-1 | . | many | TRBV29-1 | TGCAGCGTAGGAGGACAGATTGAGCAGTTCTTC | CSVGGQIEQFF
TRBJ2-5 | . | few | TRBV20-1 | TGCAGTGTAACAGGGACGGGTGAGGAGACCCAGTACTTC | CSVTGTGEETQYF
TRBJ2-1 | . | few | TRBV25-1 | TGTGCCAGCACCCGCCCAATGCGGGACAATGAGCAGTTCTTC | CASTRPMRDNEQFF
TRBJ2-1 | TRBD2 | few | TRBV12-3/TRBV12-4 | TGTGCCAGCAGGTCTAGCGGGAACTCCTACAATGAGCAGTTCTTC | CASRSSGNSYNEQFF
TRBJ2-1 | . | . | TRBV7-3 | TGTGCCAGCAGCTCCGGGACTCCCAACAATGAGCAGTTCTTC | CASSSGTPNNEQFF
TRBJ2-2 | . | many | TRBV29-1 | TGCAGCGTTACCAACATAGTAGGTGACACCGGGGAGCTGTTTTTT | CSVTNIVGDTGELFF
TRBJ2-7 | . | . | TRBV14 | TGTGCCAGCAGCCAAGTTGAGTCTCGGCTAGCTCCCTACGAGCAGTACTTC | CASSQVESRLAPYEQYF